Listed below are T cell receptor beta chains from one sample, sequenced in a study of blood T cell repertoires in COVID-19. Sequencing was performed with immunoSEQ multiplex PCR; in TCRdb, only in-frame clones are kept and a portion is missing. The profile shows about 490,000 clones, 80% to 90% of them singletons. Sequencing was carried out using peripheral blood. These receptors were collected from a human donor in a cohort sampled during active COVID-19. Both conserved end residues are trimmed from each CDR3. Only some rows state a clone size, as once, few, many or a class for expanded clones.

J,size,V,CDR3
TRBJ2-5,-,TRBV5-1,ASSAVAGGPETQY
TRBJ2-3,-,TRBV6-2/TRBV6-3,ASSSRITDTQY
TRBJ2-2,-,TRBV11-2,ASSLWAGDKAGELF
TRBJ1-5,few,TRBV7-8,ASSLWEVNQPQH
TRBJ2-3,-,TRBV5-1,ASSSRLAGGDTQY
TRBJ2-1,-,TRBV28,ASSFSGHIDSQF
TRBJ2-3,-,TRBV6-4,ASSRTQGADTQY
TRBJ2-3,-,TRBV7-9,ASSFLFGGRGNTQY
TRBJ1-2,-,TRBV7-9,ASSLGGGGGYT
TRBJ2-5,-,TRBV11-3,ASKKGVEETQY
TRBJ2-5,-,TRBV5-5,ASSWAAEETQY
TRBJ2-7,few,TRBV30,AWSVGLAGLYEQY
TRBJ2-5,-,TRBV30,AWSSGKETQY
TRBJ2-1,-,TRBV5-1,ASAGGSGNHEQF
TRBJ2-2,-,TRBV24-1,ATSESGTPNTGELF
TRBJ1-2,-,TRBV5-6,ASSPLWRNYGYT
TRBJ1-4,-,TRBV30,AWSVGGAYEKLF
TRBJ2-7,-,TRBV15,ATSRDRGQGFYEQY
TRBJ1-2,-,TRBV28,ATRIAEGGAANYGYT
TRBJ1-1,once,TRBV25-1,ASVRDPGAEAF
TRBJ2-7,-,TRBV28,ASSFEALRYEQY
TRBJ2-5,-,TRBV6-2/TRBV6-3,ASSYSRRLETQY
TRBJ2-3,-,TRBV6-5,ASSRGLATDTQY
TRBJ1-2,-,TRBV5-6,ASSLLLSYYGYT
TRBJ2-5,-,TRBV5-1,ASSPLAGGDETQY
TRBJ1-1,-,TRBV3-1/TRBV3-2,ASSQVFRGATEAF
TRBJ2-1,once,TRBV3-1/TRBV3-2,ASGDLAGNNEQF
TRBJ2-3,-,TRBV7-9,ASSPHEGGGETDTQY
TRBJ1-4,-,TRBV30,AWSVVQGEKLF
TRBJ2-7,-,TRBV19,ASSISDSSYEQY
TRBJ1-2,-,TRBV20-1,SRGNYGYT
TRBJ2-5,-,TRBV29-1,SVGGTGVGETQY
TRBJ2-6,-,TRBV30,AWSVLWTSGRFGANVLT
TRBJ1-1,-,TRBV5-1,ASSYGQQNTEAF
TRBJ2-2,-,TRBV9,ASSVDPQGTGELF